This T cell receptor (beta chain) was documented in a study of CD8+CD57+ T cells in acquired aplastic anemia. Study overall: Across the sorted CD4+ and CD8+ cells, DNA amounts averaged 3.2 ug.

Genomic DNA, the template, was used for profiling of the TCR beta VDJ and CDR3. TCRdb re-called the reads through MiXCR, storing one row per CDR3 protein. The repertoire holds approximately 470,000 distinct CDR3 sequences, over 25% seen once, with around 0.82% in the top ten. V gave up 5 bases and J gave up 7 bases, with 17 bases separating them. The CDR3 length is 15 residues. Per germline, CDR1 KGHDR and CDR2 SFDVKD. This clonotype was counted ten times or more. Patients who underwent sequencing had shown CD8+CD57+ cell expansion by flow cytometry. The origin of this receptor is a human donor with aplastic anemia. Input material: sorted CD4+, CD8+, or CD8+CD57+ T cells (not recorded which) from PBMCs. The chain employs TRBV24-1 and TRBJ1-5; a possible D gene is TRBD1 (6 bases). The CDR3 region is CATSGPGHEEQPQHF. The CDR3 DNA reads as TGTGCCACCAGTGGTCCGGGACACGAGGAGCAGCCCCAGCATTTT.